The clone carrying this TCR beta chain came up a few times. Germline CDR1 SGHAT, CDR2 FQNNGV. The CDR3 runs to 14 residues. Trimming cost V 5 bases and J 3 bases; bases outside gene matches: 5. Generated by immunoSEQ multiplex PCR, the TCRdb table keeps only in-frame clones and is missing some. The repertoire includes 130,000 to 150,000 clones, roughly 81% of them detected once, and about 2.6% sits in the top ten. This entry comes from a study of blood T cell repertoires in COVID-19. Study-level background: There were acute and convalescent COVID-19 samples, and they came from the United States, Italy and Spain. In each case, the material was cDNA or gDNA derived from T cells, B-cell-depleted T cells, or PBMCs.

The chain carries TRBV11-2 and TRBJ2-7, with 9 bases that match TRBD1. Sequenced sample: peripheral blood. This TCR derives from a human donor with acute or convalescent COVID-19. The donor label of this sample is uncertain. DNA of the CDR3: TGTGCCAGCAGCCCCGGGACAGGGAACTACGAGCAGTACTTC. Encoded protein: CASSPGTGNYEQYF.